This T cell receptor beta chain stems from a study of T cells after somatic rescue of genetic block. Germline-derived CDR1 and CDR2 are SNHLY and FYNNEI. V gave up 7 bases and J gave up 4 bases, with 5 bases separating them. This CDR3 comprises 11 residues. The data were produced by immunoSEQ multiplex PCR, yet TCRdb's version contains in-frame clones alone and is incomplete. The data show 45,000 to 55,000 clones, approximately 96% seen once. The TCR was taken from a child in the first two years of life. The sequencing input was peripheral blood mononuclear cells (PBMCs). The chain is built from TRBV2 and TRBJ2-1, with D possibly being TRBD2 (5 bases). The CDR3 sequence is CASTGYNEQFF. The CDR3 DNA is TGTGCCAGCACGGGATACAATGAGCAGTTCTTC.